This TCR beta chain was sequenced for a study of cytomegalovirus exposure and HLA in healthy donors. CDR1 and CDR2 (germline): SGHTA, FQGNSA. This CDR3 has 17 residues. V lost 1 base, J lost 5 bases, and 13 bases stayed unmatched. Amplification used 60 Vbeta primers and 13 Jbeta primers. Sequencing used immunoSEQ multiplex PCR; TCRdb keeps in-frame clones, though not all of them. The profile shows about 130,000 clones, about 76% of them singletons. This sequence originates from a woman in her sixties in good health and CMV-seropositive. Sequencing was done on a sample of PBMCs. The chain links TRBV7-2 to TRBJ2-7; 8 nucleotides align to TRBD2. CDR3 region: CASSLVSAGLEVNEQYF. CDR3 coding DNA: TGTGCCAGCAGCTTAGTCTCCGCGGGACTAGAAGTTAACGAGCAGTACTTC.